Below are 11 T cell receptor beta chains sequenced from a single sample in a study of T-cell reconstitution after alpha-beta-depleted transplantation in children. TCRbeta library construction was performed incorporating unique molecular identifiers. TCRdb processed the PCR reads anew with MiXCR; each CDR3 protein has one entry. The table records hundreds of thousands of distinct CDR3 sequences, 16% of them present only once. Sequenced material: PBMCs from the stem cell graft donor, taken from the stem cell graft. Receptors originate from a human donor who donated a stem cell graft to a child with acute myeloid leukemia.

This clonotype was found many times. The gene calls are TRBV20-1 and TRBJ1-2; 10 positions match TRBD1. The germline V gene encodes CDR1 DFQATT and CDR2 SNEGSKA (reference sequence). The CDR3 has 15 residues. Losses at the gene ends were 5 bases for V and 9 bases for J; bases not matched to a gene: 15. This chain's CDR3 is CSAYIAPGTGESYTF. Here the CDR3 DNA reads TGCAGTGCTTATATAGCCCCCGGGACAGGGGAGAGCTACACCTTC.

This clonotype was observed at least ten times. The CDR3 DNA follows: TGCAGCGTGACAGGGACCTACGAGCAGTACTTC. Protein sequence: CSVTGTYEQYF. The rearrangement links TRBV29-1 to TRBJ2-7; 7 bases are a match to TRBD1. V gave up 6 bases and J gave up 2 bases; unmatched junction bases: 1. This CDR3 has 11 residues. From germline, CDR1 is SQVTM and CDR2 ANQGSEA.

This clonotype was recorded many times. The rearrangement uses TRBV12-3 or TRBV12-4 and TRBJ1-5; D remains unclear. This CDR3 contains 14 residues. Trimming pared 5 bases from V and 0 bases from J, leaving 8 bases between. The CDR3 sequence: CASSQQYSNQPQHF. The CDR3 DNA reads TGTGCCAGCAGTCAACAGTATAGCAATCAGCCCCAGCATTTT.

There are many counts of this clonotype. For the CDR3, the DNA is TGCAGTGCCGCGGGAGGGGAGCGCCCACTCACAGATACGCAGTATTTT. This sequence encodes CSAAGGERPLTDTQYF. The chain combines TRBV20-1 with TRBJ2-3; 9 bases match TRBD2. The CDR3 is made up of 16 amino acids. The germline V gene encodes CDR1 DFQATT and CDR2 SNEGSKA (reference sequence). V lost 6 bases and J lost 2; bases outside the gene matches: 12.

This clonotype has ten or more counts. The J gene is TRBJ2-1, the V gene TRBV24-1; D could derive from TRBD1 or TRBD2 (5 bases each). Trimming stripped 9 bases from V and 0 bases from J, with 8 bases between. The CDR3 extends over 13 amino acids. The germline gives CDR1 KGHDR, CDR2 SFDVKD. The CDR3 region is CATGGSSYNEQFF. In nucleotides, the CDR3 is TGTGCCACCGGGGGAAGCTCCTACAATGAGCAGTTCTTC.

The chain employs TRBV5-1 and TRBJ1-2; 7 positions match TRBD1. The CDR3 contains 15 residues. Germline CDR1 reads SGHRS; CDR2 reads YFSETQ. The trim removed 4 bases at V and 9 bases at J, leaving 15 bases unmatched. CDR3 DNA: TGCGCCAGCAGCGAGGGGGACAGTGGAGAGTTTTGCTACACCTTC. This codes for CASSEGDSGEFCYTF. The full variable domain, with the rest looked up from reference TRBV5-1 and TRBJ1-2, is KAGVTQTPRYLIKTRGQQVTLSCSPISGHRSVSWYQQTPGQGLQFLFEYFSETQRNKGNFPGRFSGRQFSNSRSEMNVSTLELGDSALYLCASSEGDSGEFCYTFGSGTRLTVV.

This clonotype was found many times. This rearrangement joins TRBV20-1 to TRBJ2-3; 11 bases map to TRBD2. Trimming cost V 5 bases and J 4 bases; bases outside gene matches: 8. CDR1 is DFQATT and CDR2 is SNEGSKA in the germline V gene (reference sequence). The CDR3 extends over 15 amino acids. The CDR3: CSASFSGGAADTQYF. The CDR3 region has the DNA TGCAGTGCTTCCTTTAGCGGGGGGGCAGCAGATACGCAGTATTTT.

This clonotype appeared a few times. Written as DNA, the CDR3 is TGTGCCAGCAGCTCACCGACGGAGGGCTACACCTTC. Its protein product is CASSSPTEGYTF. V usage is TRBV7-2 and J usage is TRBJ1-2; D unclear. From germline, CDR1 is SGHTA and CDR2 FQGNSA. This CDR3 is built from 12 residues. The V end was cut by 4 bases, the J end by 8 bases, with 11 bases between.

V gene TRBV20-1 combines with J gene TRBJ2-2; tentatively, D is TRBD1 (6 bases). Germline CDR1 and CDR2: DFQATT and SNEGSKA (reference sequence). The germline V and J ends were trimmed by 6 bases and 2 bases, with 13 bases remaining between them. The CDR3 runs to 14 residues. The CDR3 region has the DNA TGCAGTGCGTTTCGGGACACCAACACCGGGGAGCTGTTTTTT. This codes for CSAFRDTNTGELFF.

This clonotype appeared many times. CDR3 nucleotides: TGCAGTGCTCTCGATGCAACTAATGAAAAACTGTTTTTT. Translation gives CSALDATNEKLFF. The chain recombines TRBV20-1 with TRBJ1-4; no reliable D call. Germline V gene data show CDR1 as DFQATT and CDR2 as SNEGSKA (reference sequence). V lost 5 bases to trimming and J lost 0 bases, with 7 bases between them. This CDR3 spans 13 amino acids.

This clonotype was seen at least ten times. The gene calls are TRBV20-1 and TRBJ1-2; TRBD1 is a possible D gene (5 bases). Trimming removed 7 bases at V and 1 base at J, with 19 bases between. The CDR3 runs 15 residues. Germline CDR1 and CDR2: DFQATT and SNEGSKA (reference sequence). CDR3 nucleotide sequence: TGCAGTGTCCTGAAGAGGGACGGTATTAACTATGGCTACACCTTC. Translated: CSVLKRDGINYGYTF.